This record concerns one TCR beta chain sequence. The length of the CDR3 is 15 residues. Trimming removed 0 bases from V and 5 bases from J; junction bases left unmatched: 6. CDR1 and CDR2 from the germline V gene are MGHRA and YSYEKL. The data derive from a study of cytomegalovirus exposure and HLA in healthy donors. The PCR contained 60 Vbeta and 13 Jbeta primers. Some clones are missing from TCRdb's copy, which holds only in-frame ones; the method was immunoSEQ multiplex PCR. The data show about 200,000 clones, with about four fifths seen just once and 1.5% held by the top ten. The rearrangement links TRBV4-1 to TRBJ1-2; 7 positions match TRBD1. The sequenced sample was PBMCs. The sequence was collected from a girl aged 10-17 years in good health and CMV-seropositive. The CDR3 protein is CASSQDRGTVYGYTF. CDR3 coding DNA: TGCGCCAGCAGCCAAGATAGAGGGACAGTTTATGGCTACACCTTC.